This record looks at one TCR beta chain sequence and its context. This sample was included in a study of control samples from healthy donors and cancer patients. The data were produced by immunoSEQ multiplex PCR, yet TCRdb's version contains in-frame clones alone and is incomplete. The table includes around 120,000 clones, 88% detected once. The CDR3 extends over 16 amino acids. Germline CDR1 and CDR2: KGHSH and LQKENI. V shed 1 base and J shed 5 bases, with 14 bases lying between them. The gene calls are TRBV18 and TRBJ1-4; tentatively, D is TRBD1 (6 bases). Sequences were obtained from blood. This TCR was recovered from a woman aged 70-85 years in good health. CDR3 residues: CASSPQGGGHNEKLFF. The CDR3 bases are TGTGCCAGCTCACCACAGGGTGGGGGGCACAATGAAAAACTGTTTTTT.